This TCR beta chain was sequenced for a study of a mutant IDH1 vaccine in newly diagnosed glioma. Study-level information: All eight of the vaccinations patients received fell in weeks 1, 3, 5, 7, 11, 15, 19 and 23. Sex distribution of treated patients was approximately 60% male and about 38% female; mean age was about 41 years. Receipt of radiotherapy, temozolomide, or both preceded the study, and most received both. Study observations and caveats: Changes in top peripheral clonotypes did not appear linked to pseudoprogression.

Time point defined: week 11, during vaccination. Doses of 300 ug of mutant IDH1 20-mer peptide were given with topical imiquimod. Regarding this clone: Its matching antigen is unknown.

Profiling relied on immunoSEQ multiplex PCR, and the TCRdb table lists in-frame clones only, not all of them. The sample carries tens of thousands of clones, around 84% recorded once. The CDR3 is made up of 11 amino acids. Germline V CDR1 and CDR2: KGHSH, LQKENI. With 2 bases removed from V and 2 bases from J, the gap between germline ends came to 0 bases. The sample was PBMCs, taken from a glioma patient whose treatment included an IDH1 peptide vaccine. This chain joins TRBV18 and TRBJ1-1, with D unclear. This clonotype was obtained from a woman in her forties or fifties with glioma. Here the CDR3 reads CASSPNTEAFF. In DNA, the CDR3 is TGTGCCAGCTCACCAAACACTGAAGCTTTCTTT.